These T cell receptor beta chains were read from a single sample in a study of CDR3 diversity in severe acne. TCRdb analysed the PCR reads with MiXCR anew, one entry per CDR3 protein. The table has more than 85,000 distinct CDR3 sequences, around 50% seen once. Sequenced: blood. Receptors were obtained from a male donor in good health, serving as a control. CDR3s include the opening cysteine and the closing phenylalanine or tryptophan. D genes are given only for firm matches. Size values are once, few and many counts, or a class for expanded clones, and some rows have none.

>TRBV11-3|TRBJ1-1|.|13|.
CASSLSVNTEAFF
TGTGCCAGCAGCTTAAGTGTGAACACTGAAGCTTTCTTT
>TRBV11-2|TRBJ1-1|many|13|TRBD1
CASSLGDRGEAFF
TGTGCCAGCAGCTTAGGCGACAGGGGTGAAGCTTTCTTT
>TRBV20-1|TRBJ1-3|medium-sized|15|TRBD1
CSATRDRTSGNTIYF
TGCAGTGCTACCCGGGACAGAACCTCTGGAAACACCATATATTTT
>TRBV24-1|TRBJ1-5|.|16|TRBD1
CATSDPGQGPNQPQHF
TGTGCCACCAGTGACCCTGGACAGGGCCCGAATCAGCCCCAGCATTTT
>TRBV28|TRBJ2-1|many|11|.
CASRSLREQFF
TGTGCCAGCAGGTCCCTACGAGAGCAGTTCTTC
>TRBV28|TRBJ2-7|many|18|TRBD2
CASRCTEEVPGGYYEQYF
TGTGCCAGCAGGTGCACAGAGGAGGTGCCGGGAGGCTACTACGAGCAGTACTTC
>TRBV24-1|TRBJ2-5|.|16|.
CATSDSNRRGGETQYF
TGTGCCACCAGTGATTCTAATCGTCGGGGCGGAGAGACCCAGTACTTC
>TRBV24-1|TRBJ2-3|.|14|.
CATRDFSSTDTQYF
TGTGCCACCAGAGATTTTTCAAGCACAGATACGCAGTACTTT
>TRBV7-9|TRBJ2-2|.|14|.
CASSSGGNTGELFF
TGTGCCAGCAGCTCTGGGGGAAACACCGGGGAGCTGTTTTTT
>TRBV28|TRBJ1-3|.|11|.
CASSFLDTIYF
TGTGCCAGCAGTTTTTTGGACACCATATATTTT
>TRBV25-1|TRBJ2-5|many|14|.
CASSWEAIQETQYF
TGTGCCAGCAGTTGGGAGGCGATACAAGAGACCCAGTACTTC
>TRBV27|TRBJ2-5|few|14|TRBD1
CASSSGQGRETQYF
TGTGCCAGCAGTTCGGGACAGGGTAGGGAGACCCAGTACTTC
>TRBV4-1|TRBJ2-7|.|18|TRBD2
CASSQDRLAGVLTYEQYF
TGCGCCAGCAGCCAAGATAGGTTAGCGGGAGTCCTAACCTACGAGCAGTACTTC
>TRBV24-1|TRBJ1-5|many|13|.
CATTPGPNQPQHF
TGTGCCACCACTCCGGGGCCCAATCAGCCCCAGCATTTT
>TRBV20-1|TRBJ2-7|.|17|.
CSARDGQGAGDSYEQYF
TGCAGTGCTAGAGATGGACAGGGAGCGGGAGATTCCTACGAGCAGTACTTC
>TRBV6-9|TRBJ1-5|few|14|.
CASTHGGSNQPQHF
TGTGCCAGCACCCACGGGGGTAGCAATCAGCCCCAGCATTTT
>TRBV7-9|TRBJ1-1|.|13|.
CASSLQRVTEGFF
TGCGCCAGCAGCTTACAGCGGGTCACTGAAGGTTTCTTT
>TRBV20-1|TRBJ1-1|.|12|.
CSANGGGTEAFF
TGCAGTGCTAACGGCGGGGGCACTGAAGCTTTCTTT
>TRBV6-1|TRBJ1-6|many|13|TRBD1
CASSDETGGGLHF
TGTGCCAGCAGTGACGAGACAGGGGGGGGCCTCCACTTT
>TRBV25-1|TRBJ1-5|.|13|.
CASSEAGYQPQHF
TGTGCCAGCAGTGAGGCAGGGTATCAGCCCCAGCATTTT
>TRBV25-1|TRBJ2-7|.|13|.
CASSEWAGDEQYF
TGTGCCAGCAGTGAATGGGCAGGGGACGAGCAGTACTTC
>TRBV7-9|TRBJ2-3|few|16|.
CASSAAARGIPDTQYF
TGTGCCAGCAGCGCCGCCGCCAGGGGTATCCCAGATACGCAGTATTTT
>TRBV20-1|TRBJ1-1|.|16|.
CSARLALGGMNTEAFF
TGCAGTGCTCGTCTCGCGCTAGGGGGGATGAACACTGAAGCTTTCTTT
>TRBV11-2|TRBJ2-7|many|15|TRBD1
CASSLRQGANEEQYF
TGTGCCAGCAGCTTACGTCAGGGGGCGAATGAAGAGCAGTACTTC
>TRBV7-9|TRBJ2-7|few|13|.
CASSLTQLNEQYF
TGTGCCAGCAGCTTAACCCAGCTCAACGAGCAGTACTTC
>TRBV7-8|TRBJ1-3|.|17|.
CASSAGLRRGSGNTIYF
TGTGCCAGCAGCGCTGGATTACGCCGCGGATCTGGAAACACCATATATTTT
>TRBV20-1|TRBJ2-5|few|15|TRBD2
CSVPPTSAQQETQYF
TGCAGTGTTCCCCCGACTAGCGCCCAGCAAGAGACCCAGTACTTC